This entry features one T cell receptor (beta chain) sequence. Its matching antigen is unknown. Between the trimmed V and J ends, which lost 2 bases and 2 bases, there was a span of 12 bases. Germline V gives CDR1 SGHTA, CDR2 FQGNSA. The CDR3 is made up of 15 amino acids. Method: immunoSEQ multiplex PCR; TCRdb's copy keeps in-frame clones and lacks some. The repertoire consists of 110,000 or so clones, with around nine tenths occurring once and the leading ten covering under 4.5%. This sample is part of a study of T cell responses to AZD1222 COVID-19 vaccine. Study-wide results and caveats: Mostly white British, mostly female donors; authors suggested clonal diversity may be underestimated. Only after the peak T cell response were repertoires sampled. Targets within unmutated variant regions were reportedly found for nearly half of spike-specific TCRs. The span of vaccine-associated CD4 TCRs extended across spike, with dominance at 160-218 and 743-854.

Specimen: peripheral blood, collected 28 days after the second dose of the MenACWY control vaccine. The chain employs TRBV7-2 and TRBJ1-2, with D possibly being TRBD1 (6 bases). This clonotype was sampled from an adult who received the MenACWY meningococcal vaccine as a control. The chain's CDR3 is CASSLTWDINYGYTF. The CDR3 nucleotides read TGTGCCAGCAGCTTAACTTGGGACATAAACTATGGCTACACCTTC.